Below, 25 T cell receptor beta chains from the same sample are listed, as sequenced in a study of cytomegalovirus exposure and HLA in healthy donors. The PCR used 60 Vbeta and 13 Jbeta primers. Only in-frame clones appear in the TCRdb table, and some are missing; sequencing was by immunoSEQ multiplex PCR. The sample has more than 95,000 clones, over 70% seen once. Sample: PBMCs. The receptors here all came from a woman aged 45-60 years in good health and CMV-seronegative.

This clone appeared a few times. The chain carries TRBV4-2 and TRBJ2-7; D unresolved. CDR1 LGHNA and CDR2 YNFKEQ come from the germline V gene. The CDR3 totals 15 residues. V was shortened by 1 base and J by 6 bases, with 16 bases between the two germline ends. This CDR3 is CASSQADSIPLEQYF. In nucleotides, the CDR3 is TGTGCCAGCAGCCAAGCTGACTCCATTCCACTCGAGCAGTACTTC.

The chain couples TRBV7-2 to TRBJ1-4; possible D gene TRBD1, 5 bases. V was cut by 0 bases and J by 1 base, with 6 bases left in between. CDR1 is SGHTA and CDR2 is FQGNSA in the germline V gene. This CDR3 has 15 amino acids. CDR3 sequence: CASSLARVTNEKLFF. The CDR3 bases are TGTGCCAGCAGCTTAGCCAGGGTAACTAATGAAAAACTGTTTTTT. Supplemented by reference TRBV7-2 and TRBJ1-4, the full variable domain reads GAGVSQSPSNKVTEKGKDVELRCDPISGHTALYWYRQSLGQGLEFLIYFQGNSAPDKSGLPSDRFSAERTGGSVSTLTIQRTQQEDSAVYLCASSLARVTNEKLFFGSGTQLSVL.

This clone appeared a single time. The chain is built from TRBV4-1 and TRBJ2-2; D call uncertain. With 3 bases removed from V and 6 bases from J, the gap between germline ends came to 2 bases. Germline V gene data show CDR1 as MGHRA and CDR2 as YSYEKL. The length of the CDR3 is 11 residues. Written as DNA, the CDR3 is TGCGCCAGCAGCCACGCCGGGGAGCTGTTTTTT. Translation: CASSHAGELFF.

The V gene is TRBV2, the J gene TRBJ2-3, with D perhaps matching TRBD2 (6 bases). Germline assignment: CDR1 SNHLY and CDR2 FYNNEI. Trimming pared 6 bases from V and 5 bases from J, leaving 6 bases between. CDR3 length equals 11 residues. CDR3 loop: CASRGGDTQYF. CDR3 sequence (DNA): TGTGCCAGCAGGGGGGGAGATACGCAGTATTTT.

The J gene is TRBJ2-7, the V gene TRBV28, with 9 bases identical to TRBD1. V dropped 7 bases and J dropped 3; count of bases not matched to a gene: 4. The CDR3 is 13 amino acids. Germline-derived CDR1 and CDR2 are MDHEN and SYDVKM. The CDR3 region has the DNA TGTGCCAGCACCGGGGACAGGGACTACGAGCAGTACTTC. Translating gives CASTGDRDYEQYF.

The chain links TRBV5-1 to TRBJ2-7; 12 bases line up with TRBD1. CDR1 is SGHRS and CDR2 is YFSETQ in the germline V gene. This CDR3 has 15 amino acids. The junction had 5 bases not matched to a gene; V was cut back by 0 bases and J by 7 bases. In DNA form, the CDR3 reads TGCGCCAGCAGCTTGGAGGGACAGGGGGCGCATGAGCAGTACTTC. Its protein product is CASSLEGQGAHEQYF. Based on the CDR3 plus reference TRBV5-1 and TRBJ2-7, the full variable domain is KAGVTQTPRYLIKTRGQQVTLSCSPISGHRSVSWYQQTPGQGLQFLFEYFSETQRNKGNFPGRFSGRQFSNSRSEMNVSTLELGDSALYLCASSLEGQGAHEQYFGPGTRLTVT.

This clone was detected only a few times. This chain joins TRBV9 and TRBJ2-2; 9 bases agree with TRBD2. Germline CDR1 and CDR2: SGDLS and YYNGEE. The CDR3 is made up of 16 amino acids. V shed 4 bases and J 6 bases; nucleotides not matched to a gene: 10. CDR3 bases: TGTGCCAGCAGCCCGCTAGCGGGGTTTCGTTCCGGGGAGCTGTTTTTT. Translation: CASSPLAGFRSGELFF.

The chain recombines TRBV15 with TRBJ1-1, with 7 bases lining up with TRBD1. CDR3 length: 19 residues. Trimming cost V 1 base and J 3 bases; bases outside gene matches: 17. Per germline, CDR1 LNHNV and CDR2 YYDKDF (reference sequence). The CDR3 region has the DNA TGTGCCACCAGCAGAGCCCATAACAGACAGGGAATTAGGGACACTGAAGCTTTCTTT. Its translation: CATSRAHNRQGIRDTEAFF.

The V and J genes are TRBV4-2 and TRBJ2-3; the D gene is possibly TRBD1 (6 bases). Deletions cut 2 bases from V and 6 bases from J, with 6 bases between. This CDR3 spans 12 amino acids. Germline-derived CDR1 and CDR2 are LGHNA and YNFKEQ. Written as DNA, the CDR3 is TGTGCCAGCAGCCAAACAGGGGATACGCAGTATTTT. Residues: CASSQTGDTQYF.

The rearrangement joins TRBV21-1 to TRBJ1-5; TRBD1, the D gene given by the table, was not confirmed from the DNA. TRBV21-1 is given as a pseudogene. The CDR3 consists of 18 residues. The CDR3, as DNA: TGTGCCAGCAGCAAAGGGGAGGGCAGGGGGCCTTTCAATCAGCCCCAGCATTTT. It yields the protein CASSKGEGRGPFNQPQHF.

The chain links TRBV9 to TRBJ1-2; no clear D gene. Germline-derived CDR1 and CDR2 are SGDLS and YYNGEE. The CDR3 is 14 amino acids. Trimming stripped 0 bases from V and 4 bases from J, with 10 bases between. The CDR3 sequence: CASSVAEGGYGYTF. In DNA form, the CDR3 reads TGTGCCAGCAGCGTAGCTGAGGGAGGCTATGGCTACACCTTC.

This clone showed up just once. This sequence joins TRBV28 and TRBJ1-5; the D is unclear. The germline V gene has CDR1 MDHEN and CDR2 SYDVKM. This CDR3 is 12 amino acids long. V dropped 5 bases and J dropped 5 bases, with 7 bases sitting between them. In DNA form, the CDR3 reads TGTGCCAGCAGTCCCACTTATCAGCCCCAGCATTTT. It codes for CASSPTYQPQHF. The variable domain in full, completed from reference TRBV28 and TRBJ1-5, reads DVKVTQSSRYLVKRTGEKVFLECVQDMDHENMFWYRQDPGLGLRLIYFSYDVKMKEKGDIPEGYSVSREKKERFSLILESASTNQTSMYLCASSPTYQPQHFGDGTRLSIL.

The chain is built from TRBV18 and TRBJ2-1, with D possibly matching TRBD2 (7 bases). Deletions cut 0 bases from V and 7 bases from J, with 19 bases between. Germline CDR1 reads KGHSH; CDR2 reads LQKENI. The CDR3 totals 17 residues. DNA of the CDR3: TGTGCCAGCTCACCACCGTCAGGGGAGGGAAGGGGAAATGAGCAGTTCTTC. This gives the protein CASSPPSGEGRGNEQFF.

The rearrangement uses TRBV5-6 and TRBJ2-7, with TRBD2 matching 8 bases. CDR1 SGHDT and CDR2 YYEEEE come from the germline V gene. The CDR3 extends over 16 amino acids. V shed 0 bases, J shed 7 bases, and the junction held 12 bases outside the gene matches. The CDR3 loop reads CASSLGGLAPAREQYF. The CDR3 nucleotides are TGTGCCAGCAGCTTGGGAGGACTAGCTCCTGCCCGGGAGCAGTACTTC.

The chain recombines TRBV28 with TRBJ2-7; 9 bases match TRBD2. This CDR3 comprises 16 residues. The trim removed 2 bases at V and 0 bases at J, leaving 5 bases unmatched. CDR1 and CDR2 (germline): MDHEN, SYDVKM. The CDR3 reads CASSLRLAEISYEQYF. The CDR3 DNA reads as TGTGCCAGCAGTTTAAGACTAGCGGAGATCTCCTACGAGCAGTACTTC.

This clone has more than one count but fewer than ten. The chain uses TRBV19 and TRBJ2-1, with 7 bases identical to TRBD2. Germline V lookup: CDR1 LNHDA, CDR2 SQIVND (reference sequence). Germline trimming cut 5 bases from V and 8 bases from J; bases unmatched to any gene: 6. This CDR3 comprises 13 residues. Here the CDR3 DNA reads TGTGCCAGTAGTGCAGGACTAGGCGATGAGCAGTTCTTC. Encoded protein: CASSAGLGDEQFF.

The V gene is TRBV28, the J gene TRBJ2-1; 10 nucleotides match TRBD2. This CDR3 is built from 14 residues. The V gene end was trimmed by 8 bases and the J gene end by 3 bases; junction bases not matched to a gene: 4. CDR1 is MDHEN, CDR2 SYDVKM, per germline. CDR3 DNA: TGTGCCAGCGGACTAGCGGCGAACTACAATGAGCAGTTCTTC. The encoded protein is CASGLAANYNEQFF.

This clone has a handful of counts. V gene TRBV18 combines with J gene TRBJ2-1, with 8 bases that match TRBD1. The junction had 15 bases not matched to a gene; V was cut back by 2 bases and J by 12 bases. The V gene's germline CDR1 is KGHSH and CDR2 LQKENI. The CDR3 covers 16 residues. The CDR3 loop is CASSPDRGRSRIVQFF. The CDR3 DNA reads as TGTGCCAGCTCACCAGACAGGGGACGATCAAGGATCGTGCAGTTCTTC.

This clone has only a few counts. The V call is TRBV28, the J call TRBJ2-3; tentatively, D is TRBD2 (6 bases). Trimming took off 7 bases at V and 11 bases at J, with 16 bases between the two ends. Germline-derived CDR1 and CDR2 are MDHEN and SYDVKM. The CDR3 is 12 amino acids. CDR3 nucleotide sequence: TGTGCCAGCATCCAACCGGGACTTAAGCAGTATTTT. Translation: CASIQPGLKQYF.

The rearrangement links TRBV11-2 to TRBJ2-1; 8 bases match TRBD2. The CDR3 runs to 15 residues. The germline gives CDR1 SGHAT, CDR2 FQNNGV. Unmatched junction bases numbered 4, after V lost 3 bases and J lost 3 bases. The CDR3 reads CASSFTSGFYNEQFF. In nucleotides, the CDR3 is TGTGCCAGCAGCTTTACTAGCGGATTCTACAATGAGCAGTTCTTC.

The J gene is TRBJ2-7, the V gene TRBV28, with 8 bases aligning to TRBD1. CDR1 is MDHEN, CDR2 SYDVKM, per germline. The CDR3 covers 14 residues. J was trimmed by 4 bases and V by 6 bases; bases with no gene match: 8. DNA for the CDR3: TGTGCCAGCAGCCCCCACCGGACAGGGTACGAGCAGTACTTC. Protein: CASSPHRTGYEQYF.

The gene calls are TRBV4-2 and TRBJ1-1, with 8 bases fitting TRBD1. The trim removed 5 bases at V and 0 bases at J, leaving 8 bases unmatched. Germline V CDR1 and CDR2: LGHNA, YNFKEQ. The CDR3 is made up of 16 amino acids. CDR3 DNA: TGTGCCAGCAGCTTGCCAGGGGGCGTCATGAACACTGAAGCTTTCTTT. It specifies CASSLPGGVMNTEAFF.

J is TRBJ1-5 and V is TRBV7-9; D uncertain. CDR3 size: 12 residues. The V end lost 1 base, the J end lost 10 bases, and 8 bases lay between the germline ends. The germline V gene has CDR1 SEHNR and CDR2 FQNEAQ (reference sequence). The CDR3 reads CASSLELSPQHF. CDR3 nucleotide sequence: TGTGCCAGCAGCTTAGAACTCTCCCCCCAGCATTTT.

The chain links TRBV18 to TRBJ2-3, with D perhaps TRBD2 (5 bases). The ends were cut back, 3 bases at V and 6 bases at J, with 10 bases in the middle. The germline V gene has CDR1 KGHSH and CDR2 LQKENI. The CDR3 sequence is 13 residues long. CDR3 loop: CASSPVATDTQYF. The CDR3 nucleotides read TGTGCCAGCTCACCTGTAGCGACCGATACGCAGTATTTT.

The genes are TRBV15 and TRBJ2-5; TRBD1 agrees at 7 bases. The J call may be faulty, since TRBJ2-7 better matches the DNA end. Germline lookup yields CDR1 LNHNV and CDR2 YYDKDF (reference sequence). CDR3 length: 17 amino acids. The CDR3 reads CATSRDRMETGPYEQYF. DNA of the CDR3: TGTGCCACCAGCAGAGACAGAATGGAGACAGGGCCCTACGAGCAGTACTTC.